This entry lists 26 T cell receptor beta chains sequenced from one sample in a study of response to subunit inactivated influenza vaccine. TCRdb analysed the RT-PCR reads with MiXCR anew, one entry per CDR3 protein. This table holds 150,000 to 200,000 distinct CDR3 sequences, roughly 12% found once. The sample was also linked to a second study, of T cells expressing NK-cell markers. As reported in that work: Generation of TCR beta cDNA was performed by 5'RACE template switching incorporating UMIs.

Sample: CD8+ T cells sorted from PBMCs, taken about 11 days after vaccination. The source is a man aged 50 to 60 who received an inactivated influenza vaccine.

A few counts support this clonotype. The CDR3 DNA is TGTGCCAGCAGCGACCCCTCTAAGCGGGGGAGTAGGGGATACAATGAGCAGTTCTTC. Encoded protein: CASSDPSKRGSRGYNEQFF. The rearrangement joins TRBV9 to TRBJ2-1, with 8 bases that match TRBD2. Germline V gene sequence: CDR1 SGDLS, CDR2 YYNGEE. The CDR3 is made up of 19 amino acids. V lost 3 bases, J lost 4 bases, and 18 bases stayed unmatched. Supplemented by reference TRBV9 and TRBJ2-1, the full variable domain reads DSGVTQTPKHLITATGQRVTLRCSPRSGDLSVYWYQQSLDQGLQFLIQYYNGEERAKGNILERFSAQQFPDLHSELNLSSLELGDSALYFCASSDPSKRGSRGYNEQFFGPGTRLTVL.

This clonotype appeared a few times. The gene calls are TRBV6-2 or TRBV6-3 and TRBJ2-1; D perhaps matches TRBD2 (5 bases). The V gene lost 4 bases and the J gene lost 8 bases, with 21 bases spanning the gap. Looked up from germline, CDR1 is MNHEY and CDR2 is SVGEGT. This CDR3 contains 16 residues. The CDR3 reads CASSSLTRLEGDEQFF. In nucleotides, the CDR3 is TGTGCCAGCAGTTCCCTGACCAGGTTAGAGGGCGATGAGCAGTTCTTC.

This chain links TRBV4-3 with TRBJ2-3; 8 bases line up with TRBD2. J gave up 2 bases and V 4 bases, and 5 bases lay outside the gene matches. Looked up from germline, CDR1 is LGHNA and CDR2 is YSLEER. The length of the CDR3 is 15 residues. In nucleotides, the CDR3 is TGCGCCAGCAGCCCCTTAGCGGGGACCACAGATACGCAGTATTTT. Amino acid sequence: CASSPLAGTTDTQYF.

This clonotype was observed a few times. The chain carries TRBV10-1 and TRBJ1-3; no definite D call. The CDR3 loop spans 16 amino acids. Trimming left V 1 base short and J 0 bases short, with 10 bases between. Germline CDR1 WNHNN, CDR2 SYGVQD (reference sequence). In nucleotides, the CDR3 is TGCGCCAGCAGTGAGTTGCCACCTAGCTCTGGAAACACCATATATTTT. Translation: CASSELPPSSGNTIYF.

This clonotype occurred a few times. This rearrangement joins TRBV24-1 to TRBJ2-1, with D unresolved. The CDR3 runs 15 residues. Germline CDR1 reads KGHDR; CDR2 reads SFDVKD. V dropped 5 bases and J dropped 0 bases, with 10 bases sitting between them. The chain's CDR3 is CATSAPVSSYNEQFF. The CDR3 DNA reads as TGTGCCACCAGTGCTCCGGTAAGCTCCTACAATGAGCAGTTCTTC.

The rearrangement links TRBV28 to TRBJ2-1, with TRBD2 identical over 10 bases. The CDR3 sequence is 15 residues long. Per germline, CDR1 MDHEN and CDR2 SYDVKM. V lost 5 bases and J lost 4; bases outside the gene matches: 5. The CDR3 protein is CASSQGLAVYNEQFF. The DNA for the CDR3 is TGTGCCAGCAGTCAAGGACTAGCGGTTTACAATGAGCAGTTCTTC. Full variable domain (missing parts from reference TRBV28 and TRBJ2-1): DVKVTQSSRYLVKRTGEKVFLECVQDMDHENMFWYRQDPGLGLRLIYFSYDVKMKEKGDIPEGYSVSREKKERFSLILESASTNQTSMYLCASSQGLAVYNEQFFGPGTRLTVL.

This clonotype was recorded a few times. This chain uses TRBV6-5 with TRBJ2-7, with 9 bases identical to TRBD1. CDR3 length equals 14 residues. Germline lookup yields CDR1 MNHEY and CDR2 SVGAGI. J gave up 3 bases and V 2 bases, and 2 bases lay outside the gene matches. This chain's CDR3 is CASSYDRGNYEQYF. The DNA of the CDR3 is TGTGCCAGCAGTTACGACAGGGGGAACTACGAGCAGTACTTC.

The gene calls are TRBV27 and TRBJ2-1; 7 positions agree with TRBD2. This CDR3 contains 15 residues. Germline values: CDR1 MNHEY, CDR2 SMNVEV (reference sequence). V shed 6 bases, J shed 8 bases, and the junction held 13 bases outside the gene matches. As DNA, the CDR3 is TGTGCCAGCAGGGCTCTTGGGGGGACTACAGATGAGCAGTTCTTC. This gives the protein CASRALGGTTDEQFF.

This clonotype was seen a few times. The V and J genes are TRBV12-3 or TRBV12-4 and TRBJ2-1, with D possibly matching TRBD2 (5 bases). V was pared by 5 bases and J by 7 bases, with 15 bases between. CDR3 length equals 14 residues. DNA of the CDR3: TGTGCCAGCAGTGGCGAGGGAGAGGGTAATGAGCAGTTCTTC. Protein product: CASSGEGEGNEQFF.

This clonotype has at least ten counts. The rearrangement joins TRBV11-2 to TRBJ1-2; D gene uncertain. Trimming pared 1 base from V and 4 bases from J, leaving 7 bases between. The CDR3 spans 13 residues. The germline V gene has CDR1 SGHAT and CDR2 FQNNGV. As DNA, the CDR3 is TGTGCCAGCAGCTTAGGCCCGGCCTATGGCTACACCTTC. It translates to CASSLGPAYGYTF.

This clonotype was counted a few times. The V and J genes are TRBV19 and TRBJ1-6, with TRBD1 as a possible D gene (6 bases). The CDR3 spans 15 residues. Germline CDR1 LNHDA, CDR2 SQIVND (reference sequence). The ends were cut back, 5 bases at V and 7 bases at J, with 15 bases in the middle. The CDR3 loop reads CASSFRQEINSPLHF. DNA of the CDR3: TGTGCCAGTAGTTTTCGACAGGAAATCAATTCACCCCTCCACTTT.

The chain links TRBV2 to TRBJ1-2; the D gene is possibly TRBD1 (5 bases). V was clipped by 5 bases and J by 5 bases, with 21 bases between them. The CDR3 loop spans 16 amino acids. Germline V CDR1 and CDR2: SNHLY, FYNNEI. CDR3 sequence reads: CASSPEGRAASYGYTF. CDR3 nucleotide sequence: TGTGCCAGCAGTCCCGAGGGGAGGGCCGCGTCTTATGGCTACACCTTC. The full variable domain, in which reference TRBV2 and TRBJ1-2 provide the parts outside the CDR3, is EPEVTQTPSHQVTQMGQEVILRCVPISNHLYFYWYRQILGQKVEFLVSFYNNEISEKSEIFDDQFSVERPDGSNFTLKIRSTKLEDSAMYFCASSPEGRAASYGYTFGSGTRLTVV.

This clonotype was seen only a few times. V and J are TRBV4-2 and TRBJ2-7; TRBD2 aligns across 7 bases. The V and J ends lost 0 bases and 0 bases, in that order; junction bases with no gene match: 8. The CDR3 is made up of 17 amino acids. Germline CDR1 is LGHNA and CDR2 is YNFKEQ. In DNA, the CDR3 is TGTGCCAGCAGCCAAGACCTAGCGGAGCCCAGCTCCTACGAGCAGTACTTC. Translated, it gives CASSQDLAEPSSYEQYF.

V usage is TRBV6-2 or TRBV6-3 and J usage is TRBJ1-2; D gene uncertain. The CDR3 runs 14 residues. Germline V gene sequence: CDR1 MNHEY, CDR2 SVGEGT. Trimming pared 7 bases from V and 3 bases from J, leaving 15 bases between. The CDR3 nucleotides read TGTGCCAGCACCATCTTTGGAAAAGACTATGGCTACACCTTC. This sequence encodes CASTIFGKDYGYTF.

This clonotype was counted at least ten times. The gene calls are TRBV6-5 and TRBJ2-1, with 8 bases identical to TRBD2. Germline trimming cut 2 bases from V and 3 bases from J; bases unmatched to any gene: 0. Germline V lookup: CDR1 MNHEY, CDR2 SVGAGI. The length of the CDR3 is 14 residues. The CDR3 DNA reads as TGTGCCAGCAGTTACGGGACTAGCTACAATGAGCAGTTCTTC. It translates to CASSYGTSYNEQFF.

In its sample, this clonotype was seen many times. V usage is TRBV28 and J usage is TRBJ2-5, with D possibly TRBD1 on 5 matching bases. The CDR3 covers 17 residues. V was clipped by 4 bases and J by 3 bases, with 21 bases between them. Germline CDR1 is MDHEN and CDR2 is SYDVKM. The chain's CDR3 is CASSSWGYRTLEETQYF. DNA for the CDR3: TGTGCCAGCAGTTCTTGGGGATACAGGACCCTAGAAGAGACCCAGTACTTC.

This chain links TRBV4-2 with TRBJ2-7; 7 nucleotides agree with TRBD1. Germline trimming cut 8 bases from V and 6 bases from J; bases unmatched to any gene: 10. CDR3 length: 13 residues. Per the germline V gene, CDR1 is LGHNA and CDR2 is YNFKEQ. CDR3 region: CASGPGPGGEQYF. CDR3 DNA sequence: TGTGCCAGCGGCCCCGGGCCAGGGGGCGAGCAGTACTTC.

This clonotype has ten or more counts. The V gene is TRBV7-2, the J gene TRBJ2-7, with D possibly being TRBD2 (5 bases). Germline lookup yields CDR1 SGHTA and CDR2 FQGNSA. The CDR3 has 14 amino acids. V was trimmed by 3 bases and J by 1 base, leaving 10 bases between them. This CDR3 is CASSFTGMSYEQYF. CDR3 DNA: TGTGCCAGCAGCTTTACCGGGATGTCCTACGAGCAGTACTTC.

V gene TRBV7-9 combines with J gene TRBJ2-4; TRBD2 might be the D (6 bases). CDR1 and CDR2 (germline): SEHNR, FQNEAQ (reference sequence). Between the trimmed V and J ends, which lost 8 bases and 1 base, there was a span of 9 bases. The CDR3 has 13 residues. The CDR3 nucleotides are TGTGCCAGCGCCAGCGGGGCCAAAAACATTCAGTACTTC. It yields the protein CASASGAKNIQYF.

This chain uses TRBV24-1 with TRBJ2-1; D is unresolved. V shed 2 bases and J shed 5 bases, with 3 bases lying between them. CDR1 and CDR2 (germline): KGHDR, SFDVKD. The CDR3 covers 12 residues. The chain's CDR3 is CATSDWDNEQFF. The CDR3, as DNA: TGTGCCACCAGTGATTGGGACAATGAGCAGTTCTTC.

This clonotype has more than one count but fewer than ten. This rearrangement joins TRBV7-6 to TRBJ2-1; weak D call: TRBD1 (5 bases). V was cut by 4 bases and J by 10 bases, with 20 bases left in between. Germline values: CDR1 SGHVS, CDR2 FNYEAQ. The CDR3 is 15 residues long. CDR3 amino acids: CASSSPQGTGMEQFF. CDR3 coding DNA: TGTGCCAGCAGCTCTCCCCAGGGAACGGGCATGGAGCAGTTCTTC.

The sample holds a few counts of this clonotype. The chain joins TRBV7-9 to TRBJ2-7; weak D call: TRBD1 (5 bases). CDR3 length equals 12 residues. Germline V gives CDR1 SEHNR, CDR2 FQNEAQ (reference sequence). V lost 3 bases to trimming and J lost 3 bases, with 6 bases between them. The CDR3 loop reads CASSFRDYEQYF. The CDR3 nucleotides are TGTGCCAGCAGCTTCAGGGACTACGAGCAGTACTTC.

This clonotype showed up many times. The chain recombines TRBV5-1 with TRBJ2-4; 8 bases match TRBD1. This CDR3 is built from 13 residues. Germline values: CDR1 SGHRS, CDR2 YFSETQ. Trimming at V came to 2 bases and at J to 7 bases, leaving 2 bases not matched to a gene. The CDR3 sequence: CASSFWTGNIQYF. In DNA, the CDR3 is TGCGCCAGCAGCTTTTGGACAGGGAACATTCAGTACTTC.

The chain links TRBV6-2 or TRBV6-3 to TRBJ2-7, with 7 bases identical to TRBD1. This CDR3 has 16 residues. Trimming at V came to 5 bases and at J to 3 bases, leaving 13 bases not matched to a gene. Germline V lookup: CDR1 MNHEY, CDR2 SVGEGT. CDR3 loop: CASSINPARQGYEQYF. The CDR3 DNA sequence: TGTGCCAGCAGTATAAATCCCGCCAGACAGGGCTACGAGCAGTACTTC.

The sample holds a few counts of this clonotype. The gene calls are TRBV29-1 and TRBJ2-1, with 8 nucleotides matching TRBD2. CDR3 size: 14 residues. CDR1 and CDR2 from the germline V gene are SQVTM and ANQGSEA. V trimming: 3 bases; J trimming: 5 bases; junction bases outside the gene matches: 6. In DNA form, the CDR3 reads TGCAGCGTTGACATCGGGACTAGGGACAATGAGCAGTTCTTC. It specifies CSVDIGTRDNEQFF.

The CDR3 DNA reads as TGTGCCAGCAGCCGGACTCCCCTCGGCCCAGATACGCAGTATTTT. The encoded protein is CASSRTPLGPDTQYF. The chain combines TRBV13 with TRBJ2-3; a weak D match, TRBD2 (5 bases). V shed 5 bases and J shed 4 bases, with 16 bases lying between them. The CDR3 is made up of 15 amino acids. Germline V gene sequence: CDR1 PRHDT, CDR2 FYEKMQ (reference sequence).